Following are 20 T cell receptor beta chains from one sample sequenced in a study of blood T cell repertoires in COVID-19. TCRdb's table, derived via immunoSEQ multiplex PCR, lists solely in-frame clones and lacks some. The sample yields approximately 85,000 clones, about 81% seen once. Sequenced material: peripheral blood. These receptors came from a human donor in a cohort sampled during active COVID-19.

The chain employs TRBV5-1 and TRBJ2-5; 11 nucleotides match TRBD2. The junction had 8 bases not matched to a gene; V was cut back by 2 bases and J by 5 bases. CDR1 is SGHRS and CDR2 is YFSETQ in the germline V gene. The CDR3 length is 16 residues. The CDR3 DNA is TGCGCCAGCAGCTTTTTTTCGACTAGCGGGACGGAGACCCAGTACTTC. It is translated as CASSFFSTSGTETQYF.

The V gene is TRBV15, the J gene TRBJ2-1; tentative D call: TRBD2 (6 bases). V was cut by 5 bases and J by 1 base, with 18 bases left in between. The CDR3 consists of 17 residues. Looked up from germline, CDR1 is LNHNV and CDR2 is YYDKDF (reference sequence). For the CDR3, the DNA is TGTGCCACCAGCCCAGGACTAAGCGGAGTTTCCTACAATGAGCAGTTCTTC. Protein: CATSPGLSGVSYNEQFF.

This clone was observed a handful of times. The V call is TRBV30, the J call TRBJ2-7; TRBD1 matches 7 bases. Trimming cost V 0 bases and J 3 bases; bases outside gene matches: 11. This CDR3 is 16 amino acids long. CDR1 GTSNPN and CDR2 SVGIG come from the germline V gene (reference sequence). The CDR3 sequence is CAWSVPEATGRYEQYF. DNA of the CDR3: TGTGCCTGGAGTGTACCCGAAGCGACAGGGCGCTACGAGCAGTACTTC.

Only one count was recorded for this clone. The V gene is TRBV6-4, the J gene TRBJ1-2; 10 bases map to TRBD1. Trimming cost V 6 bases and J 4 bases; bases outside gene matches: 8. The CDR3 loop spans 15 amino acids. Germline assignment: CDR1 MRHNA and CDR2 SNTAGT. The CDR3 protein is CASRPSGTGAYGYTF. The CDR3 DNA is TGTGCCAGCAGACCTTCCGGGACAGGGGCCTATGGCTACACCTTC.

This clone was detected a few times. The chain is built from TRBV5-1 and TRBJ1-1, with D unclear. This CDR3 comprises 13 residues. Deletions cut 4 bases from V and 5 bases from J, with 12 bases between. CDR1 and CDR2 from the germline V gene are SGHRS and YFSETQ. The CDR3 region has the DNA TGCGCCAGCAGCGTCCAGGCTAATACTGAAGCTTTCTTT. Encoded protein: CASSVQANTEAFF.

The chain carries TRBV6-1 and TRBJ2-5; D is possibly TRBD1 (6 bases). CDR3 size: 14 residues. Per germline, CDR1 MNHNS and CDR2 SASEGT. V lost 1 base to trimming and J lost 5 bases, with 11 bases between them. CDR3 nucleotides: TGTGCCAGCAGTGAAGACAGGGTATTGGAGACCCAGTACTTC. It codes for CASSEDRVLETQYF.

The chain is built from TRBV27 and TRBJ1-1, with TRBD1 matching 7 bases. The V and J ends lost 5 bases and 1 base, in that order; junction bases with no gene match: 4. Germline V CDR1 and CDR2: MNHEY, SMNVEV (reference sequence). CDR3 length equals 14 residues. CDR3 protein: CASSAYRGNTEAFF. CDR3 DNA sequence: TGTGCCAGCAGTGCGTACAGGGGGAACACTGAAGCTTTCTTT.

The J gene is TRBJ2-3, the V gene TRBV18; 14 bases map to TRBD2. Per the germline V gene, CDR1 is KGHSH and CDR2 is LQKENI. CDR3 length equals 15 residues. Trimming took 5 bases from V and 3 from J; bases not matched to a gene: 1. CDR3: CASSWTSGGTDTQYF. Here the CDR3 DNA reads TGTGCCAGCTCATGGACTAGCGGGGGGACAGATACGCAGTATTTT. The full variable domain, in which reference TRBV18 and TRBJ2-3 provide the parts outside the CDR3, is NAGVMQNPRHLVRRRGQEARLRCSPMKGHSHVYWYRQLPEEGLKFMVYLQKENIIDESGMPKERFSAEFPKEGPSILRIQQVVRGDSAAYFCASSWTSGGTDTQYFGPGTRLTVL.

The chain uses TRBV3-1 (or the pseudogene TRBV3-2) and TRBJ2-3; 14 nucleotides align to TRBD2. CDR1 is LGHDT, CDR2 YNNKEL, per germline (reference sequence). The length of the CDR3 is 17 residues. V gave up 6 bases and J gave up 0 bases; unmatched junction bases: 5. The CDR3 coding sequence is TGTGCCAGCAGGCGGACTAGCGGGGGGCGGAGCACAGATACGCAGTATTTT. The encoded protein is CASRRTSGGRSTDTQYF.

The chain joins TRBV18 to TRBJ1-6, with no clear D. The CDR3 is made up of 14 amino acids. Per germline, CDR1 KGHSH and CDR2 LQKENI. Deletions cut 6 bases from V and 5 bases from J, with 11 bases between. DNA of the CDR3: TGTGCCAGCTCCCCGGTGAGTGATAATTCACCCCTCCACTTT. Translated: CASSPVSDNSPLHF.

The V call is TRBV5-1, the J call TRBJ2-7; D not certain. Trimming pared 2 bases from V and 3 bases from J, leaving 12 bases between. The CDR3 sequence is 14 residues long. In germline, CDR1 is SGHRS, CDR2 YFSETQ. CDR3 nucleotides: TGCGCCAGCAGCTTTTCCCCAGGATACTACGAGCAGTACTTC. The encoded protein is CASSFSPGYYEQYF.

This chain connects TRBV7-2 to TRBJ2-1; 7 bases line up with TRBD2. CDR3 length: 15 amino acids. The germline V gene encodes CDR1 SGHTA and CDR2 FQGNSA. With 5 bases clipped from V and 6 bases from J, the junction kept 10 bases outside the gene matches. CDR3 DNA: TGTGCCAGCAGCAGGGAGGGGACTTTGGGCAATGAGCAGTTCTTC. This encodes CASSREGTLGNEQFF.

The chain recombines TRBV7-3 with TRBJ2-7; TRBD1 matches 11 bases. Germline lookup yields CDR1 SGHTA and CDR2 FQGTGA. This CDR3 contains 13 residues. The V segment lost 5 bases and the J segment 6 bases; nucleotides outside the gene matches: 3. CDR3 bases: TGTGCCAGCAGCCGGACAGGGGGCGGCGAGCAGTACTTC. Amino acid sequence: CASSRTGGGEQYF.

This clone has more than one count but fewer than ten. The J gene is TRBJ2-7, the V gene TRBV5-6, with D perhaps matching TRBD1 (6 bases). Trimming removed 0 bases from V and 4 bases from J, with 11 bases in between. The CDR3 spans 14 residues. CDR1 is SGHDT and CDR2 is YYEEEE in the germline V gene. CDR3 in amino acids: CASSLGDRPYEQYF. CDR3 in DNA: TGTGCCAGCAGCTTGGGAGACAGGCCTTACGAGCAGTACTTC.

The V gene is TRBV20-1, the J gene TRBJ1-3; no reliable D call. Trimming took 3 bases from V and 3 from J, leaving 15 bases between them. The germline CDR1 and CDR2 sequences are DFQATT and SNEGSKA (reference sequence). The CDR3 runs to 15 residues. This chain's CDR3 is CSASEGVPFGNTIYF. CDR3 in DNA: TGCAGTGCTAGTGAGGGAGTCCCTTTTGGAAACACCATATATTTT.

The chain recombines TRBV3-1 (or the pseudogene TRBV3-2) with TRBJ1-1; possible D gene TRBD1, 5 bases. CDR3 size: 14 residues. The ends were cut back, 2 bases at V and 5 bases at J, with 12 bases in the middle. Looked up from germline, CDR1 is LGHDT and CDR2 is YNNKEL (reference sequence). The CDR3 region has the DNA TGTGCCAGCAGCCAAAGGGGCGCAGGGACTGAAGCTTTCTTT. It is translated as CASSQRGAGTEAFF.

V and J are TRBV7-2 and TRBJ2-7; 14 nucleotides align to TRBD2. CDR3 length: 14 residues. Per germline, CDR1 SGHTA and CDR2 FQGNSA. V lost 5 bases to trimming and J lost 4 bases; unmatched junction nucleotides: 1. CDR3 region: CASSGTSGGYEQYF. The CDR3 nucleotides read TGTGCCAGCAGCGGGACTAGCGGGGGTTACGAGCAGTACTTC. Supplemented by reference TRBV7-2 and TRBJ2-7, the full variable domain reads GAGVSQSPSNKVTEKGKDVELRCDPISGHTALYWYRQSLGQGLEFLIYFQGNSAPDKSGLPSDRFSAERTGGSVSTLTIQRTQQEDSAVYLCASSGTSGGYEQYFGPGTRLTVT.

J is TRBJ1-2 and V is TRBV10-3; 9 bases are a match to TRBD1. The CDR3 totals 15 residues. With V trimmed by 3 bases and J by 2 bases, 4 bases remained unmatched. Germline V gene lookup returns CDR1 ENHRY and CDR2 SYGVKD. This CDR3 is CAISDGQGKNYGYTF. The CDR3 DNA follows: TGTGCCATCAGTGATGGACAGGGGAAGAACTATGGCTACACCTTC.

The J gene is TRBJ1-6, the V gene TRBV27, with 7 bases that match TRBD1. The length of the CDR3 is 19 residues. Germline trimming cut 2 bases from V and 0 bases from J; bases unmatched to any gene: 10. CDR1 is MNHEY, CDR2 SMNVEV, per germline (reference sequence). The CDR3 region has the DNA TGTGCCAGCAGTTTAGGCCAGGGGGGCCTGAGCTCCTATAATTCACCCCTCCACTTT. This codes for CASSLGQGGLSSYNSPLHF.

In nucleotides, the CDR3 is TGTGCCAGCAGCTTGCGTCGGGGGATCAATCAGCCCCAGCATTTT. Protein sequence: CASSLRRGINQPQHF. V and J are TRBV5-6 and TRBJ1-5; D might be TRBD1 (5 bases). Germline lookup yields CDR1 SGHDT and CDR2 YYEEEE. This CDR3 has 15 amino acids. Trimming stripped 1 base from V and 3 bases from J, with 11 bases between.